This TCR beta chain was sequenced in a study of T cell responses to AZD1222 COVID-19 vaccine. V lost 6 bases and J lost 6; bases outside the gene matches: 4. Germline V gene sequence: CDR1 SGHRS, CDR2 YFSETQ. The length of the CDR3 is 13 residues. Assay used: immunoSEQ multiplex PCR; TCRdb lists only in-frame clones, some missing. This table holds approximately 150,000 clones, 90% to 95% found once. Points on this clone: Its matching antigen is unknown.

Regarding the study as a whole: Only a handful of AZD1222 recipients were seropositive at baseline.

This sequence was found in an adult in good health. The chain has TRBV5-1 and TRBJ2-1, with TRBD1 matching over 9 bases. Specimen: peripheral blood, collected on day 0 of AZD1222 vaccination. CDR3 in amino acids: CASTSGQGNEQFF. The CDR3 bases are TGCGCCAGCACCTCGGGACAGGGCAATGAGCAGTTCTTC. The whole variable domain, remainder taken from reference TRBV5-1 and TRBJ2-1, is KAGVTQTPRYLIKTRGQQVTLSCSPISGHRSVSWYQQTPGQGLQFLFEYFSETQRNKGNFPGRFSGRQFSNSRSEMNVSTLELGDSALYLCASTSGQGNEQFFGPGTRLTVL.